The source of this T cell receptor (beta chain) is a study of shared clonotypes between healthy human individuals. Study in general: Researchers drew samples from a couple of women and a few men aged 18 to 49. CD4 naive and memory got three plates each, CD8 naive two, CD8 memory one.

It was CD45RO-negative cells, positively selected for CCR7, that made up naive CD8 cells, with terminally differentiated effector memory CD45RA+ cells excluded. This CDR3 contains 14 residues. Whole-study findings and limits: Naive CD4 clonotypes were shared across a handful of donors at around 5.4%. Estimated clonotype richness was generally higher in naive than memory subsets.

Clones were sequenced by immunoSEQ multiplex PCR, and TCRdb holds only the in-frame ones, with some missing. The sample includes about 2 million clones, about 95% of them seen just once. As regards this clone: Its antigen is currently unknown.

The specimen was naive CD8+ T cells sorted from blood. This receptor was identified in a man in his late teens or twenties in good health. The chain has TRBV21-1 and TRBJ2-7; TRBD2, the table's D call, was not compared with the DNA. TRBV21-1 is given as a pseudogene. The CDR3 loop reads CASSNGRGLYEQYF. CDR3 coding DNA: TGTGCCAGCAGCAATGGGCGGGGGCTCTACGAGCAGTACTTC.